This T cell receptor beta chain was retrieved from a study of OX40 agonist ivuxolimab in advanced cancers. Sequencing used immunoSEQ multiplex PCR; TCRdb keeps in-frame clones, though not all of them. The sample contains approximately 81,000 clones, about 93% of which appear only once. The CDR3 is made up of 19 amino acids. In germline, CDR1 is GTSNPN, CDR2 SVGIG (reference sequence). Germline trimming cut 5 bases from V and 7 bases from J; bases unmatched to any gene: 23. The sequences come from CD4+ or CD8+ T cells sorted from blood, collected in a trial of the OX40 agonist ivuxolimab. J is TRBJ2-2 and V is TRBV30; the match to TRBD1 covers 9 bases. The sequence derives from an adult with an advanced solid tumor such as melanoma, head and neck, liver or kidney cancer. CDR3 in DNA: TGTGCCTGGTCGCCCGGAAAACAAGGGACAGGGAAATTAGACGGGGAGCTGTTTTTT. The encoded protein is CAWSPGKQGTGKLDGELFF.